These 19 T cell receptor beta chains came from one sample sequenced in a study of T cell repertoires in cytomegalovirus infection. MiXCR was run by TCRdb on the reads, yielding one entry per CDR3 protein. The repertoire holds nearly 650,000 distinct CDR3 sequences, with 20% to 25% as singletons. Sequencing was done on a sample of CD8+ T cells from PBMCs. The origin of the receptors is a human donor in good health (CMV status not recorded). Some clones in this sample may be carry-over from other donors' samples.

This clonotype was counted between two and nine times. The chain recombines TRBV5-6 with TRBJ2-7, with a weak D call TRBD1 (5 bases). V lost 4 bases and J lost 3, with 8 bases in between. CDR1 and CDR2 from the germline V gene are SGHDT and YYEEEE. CDR3 length: 12 residues. Written as DNA, the CDR3 is TGTGCCAGCAGCGATCAGGGCTACGAGCAGTACGTC. Translating it yields CASSDQGYEQYV.

The chain's CDR3 is CASSVTSGAAYEQYF. In DNA form, the CDR3 reads TGTGCCAGCAGCGTTACTAGCGGGGCCGCCTACGAGCAGTACTTC. The chain joins TRBV12-3 or TRBV12-4 to TRBJ2-7; TRBD2 aligns across 10 bases. Losses at the gene ends were 6 bases for V and 2 bases for J; bases not matched to a gene: 7. The CDR3 has 15 amino acids.

The chain's CDR3 is CATSRGGDIQYF. The CDR3 nucleotides read TGTGCCACCAGCAGGGGGGGGGACATTCAGTACTTC. V is TRBV15 and J is TRBJ2-4; 7 bases are a match to TRBD2. V dropped 3 bases and J dropped 8; count of bases not matched to a gene: 1. CDR1 and CDR2 (germline): LNHNV, YYDKDF (reference sequence). This CDR3 is 12 amino acids long.

There are a few counts of this clonotype. The rearrangement links TRBV6-5 to TRBJ2-1; D ambiguous. CDR1 is MNHEY, CDR2 SVGAGI, per germline. There are 15 residues in the CDR3. Trimming removed 5 bases at V and 6 bases at J, with 17 bases between. CDR3 amino acids: CASSPFKYYGNEQFF. As DNA, the CDR3 is TGTGCCAGCAGTCCCTTCAAGTATTACGGCAATGAGCAGTTCTTC.

The CDR3 nucleotides are TGCAGCGAAGGACAGCTCAGCACAGATACGCAGTATTTT. As protein: CSEGQLSTDTQYF. V and J are TRBV29-1 and TRBJ2-3; D may be TRBD1 (6 bases). V was pared by 7 bases and J by 0 bases, with 11 bases between. This CDR3 has 13 amino acids. Germline V CDR1 and CDR2: SQVTM, ANQGSEA.

As to this clonotype: It may be a read error: a sequence one base away is much more abundant. Here the CDR3 DNA reads TGTGTCAGCAGTTATTGTGATCAGCCCCAGCATTTT. The encoded protein is CVSSYCDQPQHF. The chain employs TRBV6-9 and TRBJ1-5; D gene unclear. The CDR3 totals 12 residues. Germline loops: CDR1 MNHGY, CDR2 SVAAGI.

This clonotype was seen a handful of times. This chain joins TRBV6-5 and TRBJ2-7; D not resolved. The CDR3 sequence is 14 residues long. The germline gives CDR1 MNHEY, CDR2 SVGAGI. Trimming stripped 0 bases from V and 4 bases from J, with 10 bases between. The CDR3 nucleotides read TGTGCCAGCAGTTACTCGATCGGAGATTACGAGCAGTACTTC. As protein: CASSYSIGDYEQYF.

The V call is TRBV6-2 or TRBV6-3, the J call TRBJ2-1; 11 nucleotides align to TRBD2. The CDR3 is 16 residues long. CDR1 and CDR2 from the germline V gene are MNHEY and SVGEGT. The J segment lost 7 bases and the V segment lost 6 bases, leaving 11 bases of the junction unmatched. CDR3 in DNA: TGTGCCAGCAGCCCCTTAGCGGGGGGGCCTGATAATGAGCAGTTCTTC. This translates into CASSPLAGGPDNEQFF.

This clonotype was recorded at least ten times. The rearrangement links TRBV7-9 to TRBJ2-7; the match to TRBD2 covers 8 bases. The V segment lost 5 bases and the J segment 3 bases; nucleotides outside the gene matches: 6. Germline CDR1 is SEHNR and CDR2 is FQNEAQ (reference sequence). The CDR3 extends over 14 amino acids. The CDR3 spells CASSGWTSRYEQYF. The CDR3 DNA sequence: TGTGCCAGCAGCGGGTGGACTAGCCGCTACGAGCAGTACTTC.

This clonotype was seen more than once but under ten times. V usage is TRBV19 and J usage is TRBJ1-1; D remains unclear. The V and J ends lost 6 bases and 3 bases respectively, with 14 bases between them. This CDR3 contains 14 residues. Germline CDR1 is LNHDA and CDR2 is SQIVND (reference sequence). CDR3: CASSYKAGHTEAFF. The CDR3 bases are TGTGCCAGTAGCTACAAGGCTGGTCACACTGAAGCTTTCTTT. Supplemented by reference TRBV19 and TRBJ1-1, the full variable domain reads DGGITQSPKYLFRKEGQNVTLSCEQNLNHDAMYWYRQDPGQGLRLIYYSQIVNDFQKGDIAEGYSVSREKKESFPLTVTSAQKNPTAFYLCASSYKAGHTEAFFGQGTRLTVV.

This clonotype occurred a few times. The V and J genes are TRBV6-1 and TRBJ2-7, with unresolved D. The germline gives CDR1 MNHNS, CDR2 SASEGT. CDR3 length: 11 residues. V was shortened by 7 bases and J by 4 bases, with 8 bases between the two germline ends. CDR3 protein: CASISWYEQYV. CDR3 nucleotide sequence: TGTGCCAGCATTTCTTGGTACGAGCAGTACGTC.

The gene calls are TRBV28 and TRBJ1-3; tentative D call: TRBD1 (5 bases). The CDR3 is 14 residues long. Germline V gives CDR1 MDHEN, CDR2 SYDVKM. Trimming shortened V by 6 bases and J by 3 bases, and 12 bases separated the two germline ends. CDR3 DNA sequence: TGTGCCAGCAGACTCGGTGGGGGTGGAAACACCATATATTTT. Residues: CASRLGGGGNTIYF.

The V and J genes are TRBV7-9 and TRBJ2-2; D is undetermined. Germline CDR1 and CDR2: SEHNR and FQNEAQ (reference sequence). Between the trimmed V and J ends, which lost 5 bases and 6 bases, there was a span of 13 bases. The CDR3 runs to 14 residues. The CDR3 DNA is TGTGCCAGCAGCCCTGTAGGGTACGCCGGGGAGCTGTTTTTT. Translation: CASSPVGYAGELFF. Based on the CDR3 plus reference TRBV7-9 and TRBJ2-2, the full variable domain is DTGVSQNPRHKITKRGQNVTFRCDPISEHNRLYWYRQTLGQGPEFLTYFQNEAQLEKSRLLSDRFSAERPKGSFSTLEIQRTEQGDSAMYLCASSPVGYAGELFFGEGSRLTVL.

This clonotype was found a few times. The J gene is TRBJ1-1, the V gene TRBV20-1, with D uncertain. Germline lookup yields CDR1 DFQATT and CDR2 SNEGSKA (reference sequence). The ends were cut back, 2 bases at V and 7 bases at J, with 20 bases in the middle. The CDR3 totals 15 residues. The CDR3 protein is CSARPLHDVRGEAFF. CDR3 nucleotide sequence: TGCAGTGCTAGACCCTTACACGACGTCCGTGGTGAAGCTTTCTTT.

This clonotype was seen at least ten times. The chain uses TRBV6-1 and TRBJ2-7; D may match TRBD1 or TRBD2 (6 bases each). Between the trimmed V and J ends, which lost 4 bases and 2 bases, there was a span of 12 bases. The CDR3 has 14 amino acids. Germline V gene data show CDR1 as MNHNS and CDR2 as SASEGT. This CDR3 is CASSVGGRPYEQYF. CDR3 nucleotide sequence: TGTGCCAGCAGTGTGGGGGGCCGCCCCTACGAGCAGTACTTC.

This clonotype was counted between two and nine times. This chain joins TRBV23-1 and TRBJ1-6; D remains ambiguous. TRBV23-1 is an ORF, with its function uncertain. The CDR3 consists of 16 residues. The V gene lost 8 bases and the J gene lost 7 bases, with 21 bases spanning the gap. For the CDR3, the DNA is TGCGCCAGCGTCTTTGATCGGGTGCGGAAGAATTCACCCCTCCACTTT. Translated: CASVFDRVRKNSPLHF.

The V gene is TRBV7-3, the J gene TRBJ1-1, with D unclear. This CDR3 is built from 15 residues. CDR1 is SGHTA and CDR2 is FQGTGA in the germline V gene. Trimming left V 5 bases short and J 0 bases short, with 13 bases between. CDR3 region: CASSLIRRMNTEAFF. In DNA form, the CDR3 reads TGTGCCAGCAGCCTGATTCGGCGGATGAACACTGAAGCTTTCTTT.

This clonotype showed up just a few times. The V gene is TRBV20-1, the J gene TRBJ2-1; 8 nucleotides align to TRBD1. The CDR3 loop spans 15 amino acids. From germline, CDR1 is DFQATT and CDR2 SNEGSKA (reference sequence). The junction had 9 bases not matched to a gene; V was cut back by 0 bases and J by 8 bases. CDR3 sequence (DNA): TGCAGTGCTAGAGATTGGACAGGGAGATTGGATGAGCAGTTCTTC. This codes for CSARDWTGRLDEQFF.

This clonotype turned up a few times. This chain joins TRBV4-3 and TRBJ2-1, with TRBD2 matching 14 bases. CDR1 LGHNA and CDR2 YSLEER come from the germline V gene. This CDR3 spans 15 amino acids. Trimming took 8 bases from V and 7 from J; bases not matched to a gene: 7. The CDR3 loop reads CASATGTSGGNEQFF. CDR3 DNA: TGCGCCAGCGCCACCGGGACTAGCGGGGGTAATGAGCAGTTCTTC.